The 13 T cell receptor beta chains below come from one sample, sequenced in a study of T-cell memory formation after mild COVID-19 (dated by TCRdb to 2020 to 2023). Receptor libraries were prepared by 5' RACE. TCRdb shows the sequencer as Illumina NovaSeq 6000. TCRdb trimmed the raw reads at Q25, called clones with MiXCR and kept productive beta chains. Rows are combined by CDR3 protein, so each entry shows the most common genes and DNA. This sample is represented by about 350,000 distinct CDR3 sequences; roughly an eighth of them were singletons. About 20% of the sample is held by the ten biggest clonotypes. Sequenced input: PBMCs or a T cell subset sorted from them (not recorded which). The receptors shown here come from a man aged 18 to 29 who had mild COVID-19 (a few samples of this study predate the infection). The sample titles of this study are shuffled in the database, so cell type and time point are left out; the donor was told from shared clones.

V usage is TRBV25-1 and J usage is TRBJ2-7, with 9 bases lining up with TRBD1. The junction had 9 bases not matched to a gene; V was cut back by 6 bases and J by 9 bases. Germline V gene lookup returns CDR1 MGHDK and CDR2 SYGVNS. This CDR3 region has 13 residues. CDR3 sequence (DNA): TGTGCCAGCAGAGCAGGGACAGGGCGAGTGCAGTACTTC. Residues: CASRAGTGRVQYF.

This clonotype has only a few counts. CDR3 loop: CASSQEGRGGTGWTDTQYF. The CDR3 bases are TGCGCCAGCAGCCAAGAAGGCCGGGGAGGGACGGGGTGGACAGATACGCAGTATTTT. The chain recombines TRBV4-3 with TRBJ2-3; 7 bases map to TRBD2. The CDR3 runs to 19 residues. From germline, CDR1 is LGHNA and CDR2 YSLEER. J gave up 3 bases and V 0 bases, and 15 bases lay outside the gene matches.

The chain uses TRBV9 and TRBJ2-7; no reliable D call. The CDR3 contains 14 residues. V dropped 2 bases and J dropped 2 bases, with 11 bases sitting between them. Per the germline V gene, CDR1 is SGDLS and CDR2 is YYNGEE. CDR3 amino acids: CASSVGSGPYEQYF. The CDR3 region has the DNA TGTGCCAGCAGCGTTGGGTCAGGCCCCTACGAGCAGTACTTC.

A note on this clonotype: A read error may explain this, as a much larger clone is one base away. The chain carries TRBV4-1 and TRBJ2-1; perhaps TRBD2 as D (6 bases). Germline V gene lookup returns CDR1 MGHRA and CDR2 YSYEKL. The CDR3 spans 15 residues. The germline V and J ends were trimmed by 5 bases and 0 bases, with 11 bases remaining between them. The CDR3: CASSKAGSSYNEQFF. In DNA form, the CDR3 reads TGCGCCAGCAGCAAAGCGGGTAGCTCCTACAATGAGCAGTTCTTC.

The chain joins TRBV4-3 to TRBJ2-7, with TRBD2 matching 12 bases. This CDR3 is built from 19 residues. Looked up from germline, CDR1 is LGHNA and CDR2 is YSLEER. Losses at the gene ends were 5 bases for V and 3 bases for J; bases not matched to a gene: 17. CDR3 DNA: TGCGCCAGCAGCGGGGGGGGCCTAGCGGGAGGGCCGGATATCTACGAGCAGTACTTC. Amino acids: CASSGGGLAGGPDIYEQYF.

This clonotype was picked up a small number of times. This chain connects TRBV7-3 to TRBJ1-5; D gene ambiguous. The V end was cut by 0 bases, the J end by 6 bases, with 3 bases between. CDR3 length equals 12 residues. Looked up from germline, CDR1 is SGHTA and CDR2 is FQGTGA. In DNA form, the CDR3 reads TGTGCCAGCAGCTTAACGTTTCAGCCCCAGCATTTT. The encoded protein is CASSLTFQPQHF. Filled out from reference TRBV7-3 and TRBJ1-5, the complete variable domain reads GAGVSQTPSNKVTEKGKYVELRCDPISGHTALYWYRQSLGQGPEFLIYFQGTGAADDSGLPNDRFFAVRPEGSVSTLKIQRTERGDSAVYLCASSLTFQPQHFGDGTRLSIL.

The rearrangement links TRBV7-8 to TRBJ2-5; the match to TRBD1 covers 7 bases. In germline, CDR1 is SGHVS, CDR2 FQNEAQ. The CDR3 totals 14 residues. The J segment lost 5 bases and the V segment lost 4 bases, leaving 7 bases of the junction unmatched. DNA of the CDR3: TGTGCCAGCAGCTCAACAGGGGAGAGGGAGACCCAGTACTTC. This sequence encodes CASSSTGERETQYF.

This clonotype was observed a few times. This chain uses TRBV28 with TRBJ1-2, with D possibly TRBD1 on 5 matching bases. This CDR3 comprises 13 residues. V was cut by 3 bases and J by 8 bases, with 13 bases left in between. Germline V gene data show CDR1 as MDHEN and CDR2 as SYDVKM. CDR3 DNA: TGTGCCAGCAGTTTCAGCCAGGGCAGAGGCTACACCTTC. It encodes CASSFSQGRGYTF.

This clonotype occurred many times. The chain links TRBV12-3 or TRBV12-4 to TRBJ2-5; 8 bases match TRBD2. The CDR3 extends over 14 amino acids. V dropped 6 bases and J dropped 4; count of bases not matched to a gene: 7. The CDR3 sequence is CASSPGGGPETQYF. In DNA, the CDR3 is TGTGCCAGCAGCCCCGGCGGGGGGCCAGAGACCCAGTACTTC.

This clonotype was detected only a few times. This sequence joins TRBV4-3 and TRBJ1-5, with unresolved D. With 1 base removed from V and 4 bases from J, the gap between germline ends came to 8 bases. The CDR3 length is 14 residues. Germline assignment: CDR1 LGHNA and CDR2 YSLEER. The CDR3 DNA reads TGCGCCAGCAGCCAAGTTGTGGGGAATCAGCCCCAGCATTTT. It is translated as CASSQVVGNQPQHF.

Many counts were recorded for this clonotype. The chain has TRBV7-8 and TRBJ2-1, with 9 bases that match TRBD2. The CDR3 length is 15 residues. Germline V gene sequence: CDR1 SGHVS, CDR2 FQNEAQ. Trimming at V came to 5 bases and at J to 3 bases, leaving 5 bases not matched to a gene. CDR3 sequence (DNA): TGTGCCAGCAGCGTAGGACTAGCGAGCTACAATGAGCAGTTCTTC. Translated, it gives CASSVGLASYNEQFF. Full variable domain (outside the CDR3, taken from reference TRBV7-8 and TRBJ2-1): GAGVSQSPRYKVAKRGQDVALRCDPISGHVSLFWYQQALGQGPEFLTYFQNEAQLDKSGLPSDRFFAERPEGSVSTLKIQRTQQEDSAVYLCASSVGLASYNEQFFGPGTRLTVL.

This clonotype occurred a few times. The CDR3 nucleotides are TGTGCCAGCAGCAGGGGGGGGAATGAAAAACTGTTTTTT. This translates into CASSRGGNEKLFF. V usage is TRBV7-2 and J usage is TRBJ1-4, with D possibly matching TRBD1 (6 bases). The CDR3 has 13 residues. CDR1 is SGHTA, CDR2 FQGNSA, per germline. The germline V and J ends were trimmed by 5 bases and 5 bases, with 9 bases remaining between them.

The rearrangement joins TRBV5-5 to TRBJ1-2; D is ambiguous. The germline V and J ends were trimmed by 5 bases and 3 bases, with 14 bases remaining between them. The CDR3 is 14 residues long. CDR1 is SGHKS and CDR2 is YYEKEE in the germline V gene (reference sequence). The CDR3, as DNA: TGTGCCAGCAGACCGTTACGTGAGGACTATGGCTACACCTTC. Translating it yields CASRPLREDYGYTF.